Below are 7 T cell receptor beta chains sequenced from a single sample in a study of T-cell memory formation after mild COVID-19. MiXCR was run by TCRdb on the 5' RACE reads, yielding one entry per CDR3 protein. The sample includes fewer than 70,000 distinct CDR3 sequences, around 9.5% of them seen just once. Specimen: PBMCs or a T cell subset sorted from them (not recorded which). The receptors shown here come from a man in his late teens or twenties who had mild COVID-19 (a few samples of this study predate the infection). Cell type and time point are not known.

This clonotype appeared many times. V gene TRBV7-6 combines with J gene TRBJ2-2, with 9 bases fitting TRBD1. CDR3 length: 17 amino acids. V gave up 5 bases and J gave up 1 base; unmatched junction bases: 8. Germline CDR1 and CDR2: SGHVS and FNYEAQ. The CDR3 DNA sequence: TGTGCCAGCAGCCCATTCACAGGGGGCGGGAACACCGGGGAGCTGTTTTTT. Its protein product is CASSPFTGGGNTGELFF.

The chain has TRBV5-6 and TRBJ2-7; 10 bases are shared with TRBD2. This CDR3 is 15 amino acids long. CDR1 and CDR2 from the germline V gene are SGHDT and YYEEEE. Trimming removed 4 bases from V and 4 bases from J; junction bases left unmatched: 8. For the CDR3, the DNA is TGTGCCAGCAGCAGACGAGGACTAGCGGTTTACGAGCAGTACGTC. Translated, it gives CASSRRGLAVYEQYV.

This chain links TRBV18 with TRBJ2-7; D not resolved. CDR1 and CDR2 (germline): KGHSH, LQKENI. The V gene lost 3 bases and the J gene lost 6 bases, with 12 bases spanning the gap. The CDR3 is made up of 13 amino acids. CDR3 nucleotides: TGTGCCAGCTCACCCACTCGTTTCGGCGAGCAGTACTTC. Its protein product is CASSPTRFGEQYF.

This clonotype is medium-sized within its sample. The CDR3, as DNA: TGCGCCAGCAGCTTGGGGGCTAGCGGGGTCACAGATACGCAGTATTTT. It translates to CASSLGASGVTDTQYF. This chain joins TRBV5-1 and TRBJ2-3, with TRBD2 matching 9 bases. There are 16 residues in the CDR3. Germline CDR1 SGHRS, CDR2 YFSETQ. Unmatched junction bases numbered 4, after V lost 0 bases and J lost 2 bases. Variable domain in full (rest from reference TRBV5-1 and TRBJ2-3): KAGVTQTPRYLIKTRGQQVTLSCSPISGHRSVSWYQQTPGQGLQFLFEYFSETQRNKGNFPGRFSGRQFSNSRSEMNVSTLELGDSALYLCASSLGASGVTDTQYFGPGTRLTVL.

This clonotype was observed a handful of times. J is TRBJ2-3 and V is TRBV18; unclear D gene. The CDR3 covers 15 residues. Trimming stripped 1 base from V and 2 bases from J, with 10 bases between. Germline-derived CDR1 and CDR2 are KGHSH and LQKENI. CDR3 region: CASSPLSDPTDTQYF. In nucleotides, the CDR3 is TGTGCCAGCTCACCACTCTCGGACCCCACAGATACGCAGTATTTT. Using reference TRBV18 and TRBJ2-3 for the parts outside the CDR3, the full variable domain is NAGVMQNPRHLVRRRGQEARLRCSPMKGHSHVYWYRQLPEEGLKFMVYLQKENIIDESGMPKERFSAEFPKEGPSILRIQQVVRGDSAAYFCASSPLSDPTDTQYFGPGTRLTVL.

V usage is TRBV15 and J usage is TRBJ2-1; TRBD2 is a possible D gene (6 bases). CDR3 length: 11 residues. The V end lost 3 bases, the J end lost 9 bases, and 6 bases lay between the germline ends. The germline V gene has CDR1 LNHNV and CDR2 YYDKDF (reference sequence). In nucleotides, the CDR3 is TGTGCCACCAGCAGCGGGGGTGAGCAGTTCTTC. Protein: CATSSGGEQFF.

The chain combines TRBV27 with TRBJ2-6; D unclear. The germline gives CDR1 MNHEY, CDR2 SMNVEV (reference sequence). V lost 5 bases, J lost 0 bases, and 11 bases lay in between. This CDR3 is 16 amino acids long. DNA of the CDR3: TGTGCCAGCAGTCCCTCCACCGACTCTGGGGCCAACGTCCTGACTTTC. Its translation: CASSPSTDSGANVLTF.